This T cell receptor (beta chain) was retrieved from a study of T cells after yellow fever vaccination. The study made its TCR cDNA through 5'RACE template switching. That step introduced a universal primer site along with UMIs. TCRdb re-derived calls from the 5' RACE reads in MiXCR, one entry per CDR3 protein. The data contain roughly 170,000 distinct CDR3 sequences, about 6% of them seen just once; the ten biggest clones take up roughly 3%. The CDR3 spans 14 residues. Germline assignment: CDR1 LGHDT and CDR2 YNNKEL (reference sequence). V gave up 10 bases and J gave up 7 bases; unmatched junction bases: 12.

The TCR comes from a man between 18 and 29 years old who received the YFV17D yellow fever vaccine. The chain carries TRBV3-1 and TRBJ2-2, with 7 bases that match TRBD2. The source material was CD4+ T cells sorted from PBMCs, sampled on the day of the first yellow fever vaccination. Written as DNA, the CDR3 is TGTGCCACCGCCCCAACGGGGGGTGGCGGGGAGCTGTTTTTT. It translates to CATAPTGGGGELFF.